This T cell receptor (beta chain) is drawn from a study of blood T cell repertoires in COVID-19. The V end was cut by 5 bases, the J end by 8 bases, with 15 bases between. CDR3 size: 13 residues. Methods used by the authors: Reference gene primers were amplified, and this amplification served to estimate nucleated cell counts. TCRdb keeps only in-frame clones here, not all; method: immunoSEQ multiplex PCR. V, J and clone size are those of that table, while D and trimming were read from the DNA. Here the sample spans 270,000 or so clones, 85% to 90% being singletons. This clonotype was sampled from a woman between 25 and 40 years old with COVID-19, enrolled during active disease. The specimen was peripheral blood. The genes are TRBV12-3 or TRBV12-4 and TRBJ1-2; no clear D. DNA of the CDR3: TGTGCCAGCAGTCCGCCGGGAGAGATCGGCTACACCTTC. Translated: CASSPPGEIGYTF.